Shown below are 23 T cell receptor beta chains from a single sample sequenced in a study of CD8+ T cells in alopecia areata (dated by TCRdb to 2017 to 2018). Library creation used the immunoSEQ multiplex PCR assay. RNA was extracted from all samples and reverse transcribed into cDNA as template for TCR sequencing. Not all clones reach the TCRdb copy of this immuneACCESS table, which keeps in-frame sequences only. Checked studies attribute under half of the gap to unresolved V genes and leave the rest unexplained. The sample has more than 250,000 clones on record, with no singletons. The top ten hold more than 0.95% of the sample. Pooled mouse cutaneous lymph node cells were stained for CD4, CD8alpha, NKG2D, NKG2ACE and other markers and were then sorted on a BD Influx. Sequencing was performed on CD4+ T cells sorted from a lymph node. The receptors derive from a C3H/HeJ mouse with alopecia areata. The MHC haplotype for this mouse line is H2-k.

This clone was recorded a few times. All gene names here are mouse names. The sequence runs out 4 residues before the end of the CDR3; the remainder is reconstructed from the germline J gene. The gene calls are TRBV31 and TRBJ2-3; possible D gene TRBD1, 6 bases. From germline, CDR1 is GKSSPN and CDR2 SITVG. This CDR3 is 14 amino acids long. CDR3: CAWSLDRSGETLYF. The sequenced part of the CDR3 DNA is TGTGCCTGGAGTCTAGACAGGAGCGGAGAA.

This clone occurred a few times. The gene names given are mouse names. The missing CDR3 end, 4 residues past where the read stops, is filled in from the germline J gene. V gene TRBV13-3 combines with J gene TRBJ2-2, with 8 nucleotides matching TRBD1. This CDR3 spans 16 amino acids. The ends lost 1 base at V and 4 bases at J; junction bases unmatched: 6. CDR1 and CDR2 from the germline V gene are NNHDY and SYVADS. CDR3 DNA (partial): TGTGCCAGCAGTGATCGCAGGGGGCGATTCACCGGG. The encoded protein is CASSDRRGRFTG. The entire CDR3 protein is CASSDRRGRFTGQLYF.

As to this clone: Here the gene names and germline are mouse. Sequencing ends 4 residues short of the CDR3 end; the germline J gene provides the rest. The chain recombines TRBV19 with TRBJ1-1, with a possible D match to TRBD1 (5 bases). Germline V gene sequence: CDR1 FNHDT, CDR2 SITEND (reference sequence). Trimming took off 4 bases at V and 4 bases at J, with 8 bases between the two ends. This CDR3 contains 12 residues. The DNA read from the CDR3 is TGTGCCAGCAGTCGACAGCTCACA. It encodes CASSRQLT. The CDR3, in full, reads CASSRQLTEVFF.

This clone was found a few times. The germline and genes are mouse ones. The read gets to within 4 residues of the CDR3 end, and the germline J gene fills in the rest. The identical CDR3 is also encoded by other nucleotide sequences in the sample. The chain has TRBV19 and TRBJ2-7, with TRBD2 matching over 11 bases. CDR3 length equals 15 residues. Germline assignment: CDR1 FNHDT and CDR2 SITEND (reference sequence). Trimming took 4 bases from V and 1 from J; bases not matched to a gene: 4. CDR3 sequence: CASSLTGGASYEQYF. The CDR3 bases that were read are TGTGCCAGCAGTCTCACTGGGGGGGCGTCCTAT.

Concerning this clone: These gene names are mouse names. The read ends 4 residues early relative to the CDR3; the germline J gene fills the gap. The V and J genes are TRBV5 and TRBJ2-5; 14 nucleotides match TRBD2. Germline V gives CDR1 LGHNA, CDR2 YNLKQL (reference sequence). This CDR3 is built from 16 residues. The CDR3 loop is CASSRDWGGEGDTQYF. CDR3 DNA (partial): TGTGCCAGCAGCCGGGACTGGGGGGGCGAAGGAGAC.

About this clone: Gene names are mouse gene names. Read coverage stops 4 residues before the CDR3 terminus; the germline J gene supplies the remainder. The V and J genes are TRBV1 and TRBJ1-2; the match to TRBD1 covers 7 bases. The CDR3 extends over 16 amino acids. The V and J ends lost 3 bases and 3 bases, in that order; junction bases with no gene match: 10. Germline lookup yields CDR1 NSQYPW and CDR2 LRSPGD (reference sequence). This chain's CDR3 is CTCSAQGRGLDSDYTF. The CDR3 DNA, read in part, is TGCACCTGCAGTGCGCAGGGGAGGGGGCTGGACTCC. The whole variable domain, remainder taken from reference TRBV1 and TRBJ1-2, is VTLLEQNPRWRLVPRGQAVNLRCILKNSQYPWMSWYQQDLQKQLQWLFTLRSPGDKEVKSLPGADYLATRVTDTELRLQVANMSQGRTLYCTCSAQGRGLDSDYTFGSGTRLLVI.

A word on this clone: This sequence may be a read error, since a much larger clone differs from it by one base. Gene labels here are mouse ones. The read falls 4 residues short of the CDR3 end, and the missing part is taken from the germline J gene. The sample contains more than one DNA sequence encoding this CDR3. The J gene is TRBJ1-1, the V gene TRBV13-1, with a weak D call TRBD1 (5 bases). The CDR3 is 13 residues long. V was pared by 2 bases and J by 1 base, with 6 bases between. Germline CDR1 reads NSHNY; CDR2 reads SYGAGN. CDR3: CASSEGQNTEVFF. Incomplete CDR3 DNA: TGTGCCAGCAGTGAAGGACAAAACACA.

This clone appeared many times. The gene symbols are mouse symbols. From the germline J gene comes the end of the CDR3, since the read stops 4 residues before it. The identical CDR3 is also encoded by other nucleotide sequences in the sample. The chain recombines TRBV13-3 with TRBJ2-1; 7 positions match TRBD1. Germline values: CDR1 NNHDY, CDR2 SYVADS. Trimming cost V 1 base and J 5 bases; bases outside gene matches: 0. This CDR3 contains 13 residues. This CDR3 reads CASSDQGDAEQFF. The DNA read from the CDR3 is TGTGCCAGCAGTGATCAGGGGGATGCT.

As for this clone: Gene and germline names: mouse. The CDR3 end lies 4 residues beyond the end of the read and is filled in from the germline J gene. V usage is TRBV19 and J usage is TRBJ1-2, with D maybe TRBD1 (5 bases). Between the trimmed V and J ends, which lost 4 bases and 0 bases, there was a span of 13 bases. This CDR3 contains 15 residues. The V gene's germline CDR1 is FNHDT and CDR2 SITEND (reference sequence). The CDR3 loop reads CASSPRQKTNSDYTF. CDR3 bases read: TGTGCCAGCAGTCCCCGACAGAAAACAAACTCC. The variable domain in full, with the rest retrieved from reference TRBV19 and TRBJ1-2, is GGIITQTPKFLIGQEGQKLTLKCQQNFNHDTMYWYRQDSGKGLRLIYYSITENDLQKGDLSEGYDASREKKSSFSLTVTSAQKNEMAVFLCASSPRQKTNSDYTFGSGTRLLVI.

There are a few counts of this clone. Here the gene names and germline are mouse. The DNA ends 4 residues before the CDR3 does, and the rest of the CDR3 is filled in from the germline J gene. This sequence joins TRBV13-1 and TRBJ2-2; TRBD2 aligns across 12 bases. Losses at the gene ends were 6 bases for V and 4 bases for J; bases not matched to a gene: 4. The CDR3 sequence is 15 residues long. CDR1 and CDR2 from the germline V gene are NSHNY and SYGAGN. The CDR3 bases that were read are TGTGCCAGCAAGACTGGGGGGGCCGGCACCGGG. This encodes CASKTGGAGTG. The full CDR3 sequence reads CASKTGGAGTGQLYF.

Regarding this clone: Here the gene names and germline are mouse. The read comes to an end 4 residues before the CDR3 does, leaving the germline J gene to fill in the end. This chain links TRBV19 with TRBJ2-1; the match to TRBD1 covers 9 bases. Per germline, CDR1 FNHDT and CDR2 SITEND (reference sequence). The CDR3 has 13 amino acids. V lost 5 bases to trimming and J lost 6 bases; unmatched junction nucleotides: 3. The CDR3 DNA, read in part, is TGTGCCAGCAGACGGGACAGGGTTGCT. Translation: CASRRDRVA. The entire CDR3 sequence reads CASRRDRVAEQFF.

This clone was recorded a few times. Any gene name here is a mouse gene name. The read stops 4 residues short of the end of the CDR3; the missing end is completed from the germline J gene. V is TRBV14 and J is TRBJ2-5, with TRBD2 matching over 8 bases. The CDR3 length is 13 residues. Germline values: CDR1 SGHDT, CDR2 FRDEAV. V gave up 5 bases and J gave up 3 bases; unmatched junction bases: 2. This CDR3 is CASRYWGQDTQYF. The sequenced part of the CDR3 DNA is TGTGCCAGCAGATACTGGGGGCAAGAC.

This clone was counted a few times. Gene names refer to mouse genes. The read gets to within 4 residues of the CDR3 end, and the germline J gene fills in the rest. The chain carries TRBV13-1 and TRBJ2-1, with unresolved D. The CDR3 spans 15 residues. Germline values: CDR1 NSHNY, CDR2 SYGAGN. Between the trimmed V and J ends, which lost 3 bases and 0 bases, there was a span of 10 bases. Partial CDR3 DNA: TGTGCCAGCAGTGCTCAGACAAATAACTATGCT. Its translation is CASSAQTNNYA. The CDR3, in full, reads CASSAQTNNYAEQFF.

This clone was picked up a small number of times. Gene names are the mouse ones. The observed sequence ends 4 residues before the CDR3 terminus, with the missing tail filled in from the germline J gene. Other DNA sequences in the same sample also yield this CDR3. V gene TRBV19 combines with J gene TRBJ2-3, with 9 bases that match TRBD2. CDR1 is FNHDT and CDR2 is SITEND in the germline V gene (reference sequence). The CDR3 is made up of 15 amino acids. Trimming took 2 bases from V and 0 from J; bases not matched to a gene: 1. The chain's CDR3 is CASSIGLGSAETLYF. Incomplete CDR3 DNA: TGTGCCAGCAGTATCGGACTGGGGAGTGCAGAA.

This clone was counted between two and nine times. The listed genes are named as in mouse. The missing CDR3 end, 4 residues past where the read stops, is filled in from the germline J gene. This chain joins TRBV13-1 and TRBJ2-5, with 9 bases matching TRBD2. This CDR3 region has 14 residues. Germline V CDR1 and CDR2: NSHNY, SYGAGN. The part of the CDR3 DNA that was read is TGTGCCAGCAGTGATGGACTGGGGGTAGAC. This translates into CASSDGLGVD. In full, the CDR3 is CASSDGLGVDTQYF.

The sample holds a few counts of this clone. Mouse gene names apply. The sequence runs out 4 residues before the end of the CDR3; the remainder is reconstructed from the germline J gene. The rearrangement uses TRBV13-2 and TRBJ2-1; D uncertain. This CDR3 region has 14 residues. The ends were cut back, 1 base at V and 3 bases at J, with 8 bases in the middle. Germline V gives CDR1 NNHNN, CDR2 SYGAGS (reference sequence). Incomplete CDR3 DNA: TGTGCCAGCGGTGATTTGGCTGGCTATGCT. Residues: CASGDLAGYA. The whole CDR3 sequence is CASGDLAGYAEQFF.

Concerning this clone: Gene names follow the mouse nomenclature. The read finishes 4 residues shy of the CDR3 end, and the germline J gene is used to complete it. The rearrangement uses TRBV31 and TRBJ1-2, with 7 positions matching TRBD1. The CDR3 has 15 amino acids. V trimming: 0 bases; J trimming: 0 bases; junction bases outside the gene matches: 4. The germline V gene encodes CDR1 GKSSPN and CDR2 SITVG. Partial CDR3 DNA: TGTGCCTGGAGTCTACCGGGACAGTCAAACTCC. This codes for CAWSLPGQSNS. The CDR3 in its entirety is CAWSLPGQSNSDYTF.

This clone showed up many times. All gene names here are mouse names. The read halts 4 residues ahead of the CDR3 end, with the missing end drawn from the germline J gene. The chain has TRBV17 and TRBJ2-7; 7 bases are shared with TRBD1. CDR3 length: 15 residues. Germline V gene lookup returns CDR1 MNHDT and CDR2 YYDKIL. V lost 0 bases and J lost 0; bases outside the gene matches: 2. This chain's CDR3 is CASSRDSGGSYEQYF. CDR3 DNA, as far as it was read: TGTGCTAGCAGTAGAGATTCAGGGGGCTCCTAT.

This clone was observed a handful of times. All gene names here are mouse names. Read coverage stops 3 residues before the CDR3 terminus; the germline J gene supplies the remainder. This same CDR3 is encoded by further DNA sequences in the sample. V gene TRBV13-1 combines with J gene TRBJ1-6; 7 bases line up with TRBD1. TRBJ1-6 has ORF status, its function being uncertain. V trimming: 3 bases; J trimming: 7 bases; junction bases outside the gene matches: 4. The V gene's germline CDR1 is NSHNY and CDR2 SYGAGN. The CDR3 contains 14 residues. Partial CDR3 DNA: TGTGCCAGCAGTGCCGGGACAGTCAATTCGCCC. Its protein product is CASSAGTVNSP. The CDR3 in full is CASSAGTVNSPLYF.

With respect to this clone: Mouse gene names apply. The DNA read from the CDR3 is TGCACCTGCAGTGCACGACAGGGAACAAACTCC. Its translation: CTCSARQGTNS. The whole CDR3 region reads CTCSARQGTNSDYTF. The chain recombines TRBV1 with TRBJ1-2; 7 bases fit TRBD1. The read gets to within 4 residues of the CDR3 end, and the germline J gene fills in the rest. Germline V gene sequence: CDR1 NSQYPW, CDR2 LRSPGD (reference sequence). J was trimmed by 0 bases and V by 2 bases; bases with no gene match: 3. CDR3 length: 15 amino acids.

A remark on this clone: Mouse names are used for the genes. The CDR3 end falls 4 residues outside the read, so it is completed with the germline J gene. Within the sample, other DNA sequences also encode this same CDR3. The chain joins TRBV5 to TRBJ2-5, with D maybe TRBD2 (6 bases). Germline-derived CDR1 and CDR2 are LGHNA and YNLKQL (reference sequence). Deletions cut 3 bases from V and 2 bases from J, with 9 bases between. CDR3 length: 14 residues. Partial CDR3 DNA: TGTGCCAGCAGCCACTGGGGAGGCCAAGAC. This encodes CASSHWGGQD. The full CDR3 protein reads CASSHWGGQDTQYF.

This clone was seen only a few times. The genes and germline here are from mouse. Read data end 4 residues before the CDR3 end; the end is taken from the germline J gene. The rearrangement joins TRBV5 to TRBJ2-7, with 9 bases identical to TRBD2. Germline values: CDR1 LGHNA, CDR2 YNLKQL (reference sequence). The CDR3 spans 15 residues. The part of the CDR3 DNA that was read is TGTGCCAGCAGCCCTTCCGGGACTGGGTCTTAT. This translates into CASSPSGTGSY. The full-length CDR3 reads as CASSPSGTGSYEQYF.

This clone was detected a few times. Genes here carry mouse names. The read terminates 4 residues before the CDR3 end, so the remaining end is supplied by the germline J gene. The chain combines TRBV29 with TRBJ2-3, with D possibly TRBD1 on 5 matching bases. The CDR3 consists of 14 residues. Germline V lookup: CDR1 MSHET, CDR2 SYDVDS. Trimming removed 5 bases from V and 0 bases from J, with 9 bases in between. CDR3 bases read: TGTGCTAGCAGTCCGGACAATAGTGCAGAA. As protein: CASSPDNSAE. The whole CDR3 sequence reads CASSPDNSAETLYF.